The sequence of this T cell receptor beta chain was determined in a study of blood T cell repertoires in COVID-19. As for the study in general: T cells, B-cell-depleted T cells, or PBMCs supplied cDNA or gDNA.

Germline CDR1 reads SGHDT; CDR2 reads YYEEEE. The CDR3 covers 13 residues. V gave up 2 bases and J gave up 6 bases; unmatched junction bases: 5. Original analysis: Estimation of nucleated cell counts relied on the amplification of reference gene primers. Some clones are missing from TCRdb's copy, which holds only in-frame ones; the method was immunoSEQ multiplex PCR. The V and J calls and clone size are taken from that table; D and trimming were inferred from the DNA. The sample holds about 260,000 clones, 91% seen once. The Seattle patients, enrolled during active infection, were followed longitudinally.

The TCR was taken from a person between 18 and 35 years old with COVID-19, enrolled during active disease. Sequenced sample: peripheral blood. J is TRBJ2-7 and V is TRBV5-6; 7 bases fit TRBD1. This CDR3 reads CASSLEGAGEQYF. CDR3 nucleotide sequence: TGTGCCAGCAGCTTAGAGGGGGCCGGCGAGCAGTACTTC. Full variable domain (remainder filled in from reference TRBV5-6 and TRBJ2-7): DAGVTQSPTHLIKTRGQQVTLRCSPKSGHDTVSWYQQALGQGPQFIFQYYEEEERQRGNFPDRFSGHQFPNYSSELNVNALLLGDSALYLCASSLEGAGEQYFGPGTRLTVT.